This T cell receptor (beta chain) was profiled in a study of T cell changes during pregnancy in multiple sclerosis. V dropped 1 base and J dropped 5 bases, with 17 bases sitting between them. The V gene's germline CDR1 is SGHDN and CDR2 FVKESK. The CDR3 loop spans 16 amino acids. Libraries were prepared by immunoSEQ multiplex PCR; TCRdb keeps only in-frame clonotypes and omits some of them. The repertoire has approximately 32,000 clones, approximately 92% of them found once; the top ten carry over 9.5%. The V and J genes are TRBV14 and TRBJ2-5; TRBD2 is a possible D gene (5 bases). The specimen was CD8+ T cells from peripheral blood mononuclear cells, collected in the second trimester of pregnancy. This TCR came from a female donor with multiple sclerosis, enrolled in a pregnancy study. Here the CDR3 DNA reads TGTGCCAGCAGCCAAGTCCCCCTGTGGGAGCACGAGACCCAGTACTTC. It is translated as CASSQVPLWEHETQYF.